This T cell receptor beta chain was sequenced in a study of response to subunit inactivated influenza vaccine. Study outcomes and limitations: Seasonal influenza vaccination, on each occasion, was suggested by the authors to recruit few new T cells.

The CDR3 has 16 amino acids. CDR1 and CDR2 from the germline V gene are SGHRS and YFSETQ. Unmatched junction bases numbered 6, after V lost 4 bases and J lost 3 bases. TCRdb re-called the RT-PCR reads through MiXCR, storing one row per CDR3 protein. The table lists just under 250,000 distinct CDR3 sequences, 12% of them singletons, with less than 8.5% in the top ten. This clonotype was counted only a few times. The antigen is unknown. The chain has TRBV5-1 and TRBJ1-6, with 8 bases fitting TRBD1. This specimen consisted of non-naive T cells sorted from PBMCs, obtained about 14 days before vaccination. The receptor was derived from a man aged 50 to 60 who received an inactivated influenza vaccine. CDR3 sequence (DNA): TGCGCCAGCAGCCCGGGGACAGGCGGCTATAATTCACCCCTCCACTTT. This gives the protein CASSPGTGGYNSPLHF.